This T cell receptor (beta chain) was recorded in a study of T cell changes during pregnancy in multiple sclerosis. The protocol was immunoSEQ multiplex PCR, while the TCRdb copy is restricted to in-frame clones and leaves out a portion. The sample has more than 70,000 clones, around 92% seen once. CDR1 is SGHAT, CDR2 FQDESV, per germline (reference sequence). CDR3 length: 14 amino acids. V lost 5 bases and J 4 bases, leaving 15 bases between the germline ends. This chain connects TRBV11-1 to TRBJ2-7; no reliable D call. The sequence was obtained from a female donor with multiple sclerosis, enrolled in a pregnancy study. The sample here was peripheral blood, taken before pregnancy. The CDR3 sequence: CASSPPNSEYEQYF. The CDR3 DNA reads TGTGCCAGCAGCCCCCCCAATTCTGAGTACGAGCAGTACTTC.